This T cell receptor (beta chain) was captured in a study of vaccination and CD4 T cells after COVID-19. This clonotype showed up just a few times. Its antigen is still unknown. Germline and junction disagree at one end, which may indicate a read error. The germline V gene encodes CDR1 MNHEY and CDR2 SMNVEV (reference sequence). The CDR3 contains 16 residues. Treatment defined: 10-day PBMC culture with coronavirus spike peptide pools or control peptides (ViraFEST assay). During the years 2011-2018, before the COVID-19 pandemic, the unexposed donor's CD4+ T cells were collected. Sequencing of DNA taken from cultured CD4+ T cells relied on the Oncomine TCR Beta short-read assay. Genomic DNA was extracted from cultured CD4+ T cells. TCRdb reprocessed the PCR reads via MiXCR and lists one record per CDR3 protein. The sample includes some 8,500 distinct CDR3 sequences, 36% of them seen just once.

Sequencing was done on a sample of CD4+ T cells from blood, cultured in vitro. The V gene is TRBV27, the J gene TRBJ1-5, with D possibly matching TRBD1 (6 bases). This clonotype originated in a human donor in good health. In DNA form, the CDR3 reads TGCACCAGCAGTTTATCGGTTGGGACATTAAATCAGCCCCAGCATTTT. It specifies CTSSLSVGTLNQPQHF.